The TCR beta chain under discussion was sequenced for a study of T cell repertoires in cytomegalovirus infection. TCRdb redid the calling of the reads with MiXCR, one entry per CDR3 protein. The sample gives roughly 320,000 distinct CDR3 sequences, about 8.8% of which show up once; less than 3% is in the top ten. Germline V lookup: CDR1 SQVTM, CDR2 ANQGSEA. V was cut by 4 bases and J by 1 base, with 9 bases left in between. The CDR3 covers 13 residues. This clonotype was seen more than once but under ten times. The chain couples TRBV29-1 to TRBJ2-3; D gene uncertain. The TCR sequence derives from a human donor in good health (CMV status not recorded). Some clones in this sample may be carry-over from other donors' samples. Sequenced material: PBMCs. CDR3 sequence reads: CSVVGGRTDTQYF. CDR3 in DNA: TGCAGCGTTGTAGGCGGTCGCACAGATACGCAGTATTTT.